This T cell receptor (beta chain) was documented in a study of CD8 T cells in Susac syndrome. Random hexamers were used to reverse transcribe about 0.5 to 1 ug of RNA. TCRdb called the immunoSEQ multiplex PCR reads again in MiXCR, with one record for every CDR3 protein. Of about 400,000 distinct CDR3 sequences in the sample, more than 80% were seen once. TEMRA cells were FACS-enriched, with CD8+ and CD4+ T cells isolated negatively. This clonotype was detected a few times. V was pared by 5 bases and J by 4 bases, with 8 bases between. This CDR3 is built from 12 residues. The germline V gene encodes CDR1 SGHTA and CDR2 FQGNSA.

This sequence joins TRBV7-2 and TRBJ1-1, with unresolved D. Sequenced input: CD8+ T cells from PBMCs. This TCR was recovered from a human donor with multiple sclerosis. CDR3 loop: CASSPRSTEAFF. For the CDR3, the DNA is TGTGCCAGCAGCCCACGGAGCACTGAAGCTTTCTTT. Full variable domain (remainder filled in from reference TRBV7-2 and TRBJ1-1): GAGVSQSPSNKVTEKGKDVELRCDPISGHTALYWYRQSLGQGLEFLIYFQGNSAPDKSGLPSDRFSAERTGGSVSTLTIQRTQQEDSAVYLCASSPRSTEAFFGQGTRLTVV.